This TCR beta chain originates from a study of T cell repertoires in cytomegalovirus infection. Study background: Public signatures in TCR beta pointed to CMV infection and matching HLA type.

TCRdb itself ran the reads through MiXCR, one entry per CDR3 protein. The sample has fewer than 550,000 distinct CDR3 sequences, roughly 31% seen once. This CDR3 spans 15 amino acids. Per germline, CDR1 SGHAT and CDR2 FQNNGV. The V and J ends lost 7 bases and 5 bases respectively, with 20 bases between them. The source material was PBMCs. This rearrangement joins TRBV11-2 to TRBJ2-5; weak D call: TRBD2 (6 bases). The receptor comes from a human donor in good health (CMV status not recorded). Some clones in this sample may be carry-over from other donors' samples. The CDR3 DNA follows: TGTGCCAGCAACCCCGGTGGCAGGGAGGTGGAGACCCAGTACTTC. Protein: CASNPGGREVETQYF.